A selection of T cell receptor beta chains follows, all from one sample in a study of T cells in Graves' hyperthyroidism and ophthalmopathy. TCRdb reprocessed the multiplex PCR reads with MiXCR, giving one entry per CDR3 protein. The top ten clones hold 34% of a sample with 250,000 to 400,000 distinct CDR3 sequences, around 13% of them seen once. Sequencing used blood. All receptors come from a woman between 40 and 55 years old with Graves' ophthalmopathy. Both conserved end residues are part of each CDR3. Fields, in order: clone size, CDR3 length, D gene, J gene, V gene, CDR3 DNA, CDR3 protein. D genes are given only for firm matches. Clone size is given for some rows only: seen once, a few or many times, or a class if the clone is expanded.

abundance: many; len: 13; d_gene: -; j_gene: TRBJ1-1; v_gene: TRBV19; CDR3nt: TGTGCCAGTAGTAACCCCGGGACACATGAAGCTTTCTTT; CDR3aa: CASSNPGTHEAFF
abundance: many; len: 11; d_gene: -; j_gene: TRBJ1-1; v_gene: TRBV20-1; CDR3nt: TGCAGTGCTGGCCGGGACGGTGAAGCTTTCTTT; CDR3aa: CSAGRDGEAFF
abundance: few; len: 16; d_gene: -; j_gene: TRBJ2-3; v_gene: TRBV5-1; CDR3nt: TGCGCCAGCAGCTCCGGGGGACCGACGGGCACAGATACGCAGTATTTT; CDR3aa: CASSSGGPTGTDTQYF
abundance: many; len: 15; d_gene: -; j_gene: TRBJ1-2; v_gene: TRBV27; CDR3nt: TGTGCCAGCAGTTTATATTTGGGAGCCCCCGAGGGCTACACCTTC; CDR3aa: CASSLYLGAPEGYTF
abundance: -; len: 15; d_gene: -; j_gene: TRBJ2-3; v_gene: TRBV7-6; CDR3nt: TGTGCCAGCAGCTTAACGGGTCAGGCTCGGGATACGCAGTATTTT; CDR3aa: CASSLTGQARDTQYF
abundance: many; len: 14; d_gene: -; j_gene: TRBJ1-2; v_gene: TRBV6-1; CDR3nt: TGTGCCAGCAGTCGGACACAACAGAACTATGGCTACACCTTC; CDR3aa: CASSRTQQNYGYTF
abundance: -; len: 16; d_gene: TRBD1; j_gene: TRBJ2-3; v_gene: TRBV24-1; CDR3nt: TGTGCCACCAGCGCCCCCGGGACAGAAAGCACAGATACGCAGTATTTT; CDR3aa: CATSAPGTESTDTQYF
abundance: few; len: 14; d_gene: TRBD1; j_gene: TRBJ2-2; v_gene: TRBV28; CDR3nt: TGTGCCAGCAGTTGGGGACAGGGAGCCGGGGAGCTGTTTTTT; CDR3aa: CASSWGQGAGELFF
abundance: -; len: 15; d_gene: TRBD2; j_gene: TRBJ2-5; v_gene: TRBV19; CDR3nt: TGTGCCAGTAGTGCATTCCCCGGGGGGGGAGAGACCCAGTACTTC; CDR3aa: CASSAFPGGGETQYF
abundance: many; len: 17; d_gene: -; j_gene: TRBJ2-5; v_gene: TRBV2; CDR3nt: TGTGCCAGCAGTGAAGCGCATGGAGGGCTAGGGCGAGAGACCCAGTACTTC; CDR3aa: CASSEAHGGLGRETQYF
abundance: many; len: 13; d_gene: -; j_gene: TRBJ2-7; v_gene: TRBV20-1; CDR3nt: TGCAGTGCTAGAGTTCTAGGCTCCTACGAGCAGTACTTC; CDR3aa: CSARVLGSYEQYF
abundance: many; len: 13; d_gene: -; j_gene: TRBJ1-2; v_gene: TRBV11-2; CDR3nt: TGTGCCAGCAGCGCCGGGACAAACTATGGCTACACCTTC; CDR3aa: CASSAGTNYGYTF
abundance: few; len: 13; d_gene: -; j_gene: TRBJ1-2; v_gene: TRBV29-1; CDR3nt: TGCAGCGTTGCAGGTCTAGCTAACTATGGCTACACCTTC; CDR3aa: CSVAGLANYGYTF
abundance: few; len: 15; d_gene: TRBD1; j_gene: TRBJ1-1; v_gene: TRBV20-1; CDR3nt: TGCAGTGCTAGTACAGGGACAGGAATCATGAAGGGTGCTTTCTTT; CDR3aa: CSASTGTGIMKGAFF
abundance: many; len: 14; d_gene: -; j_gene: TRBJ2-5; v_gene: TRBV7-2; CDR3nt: TGTGCCAGCAGCCGACATGGGGCCCAAGAGACCCAGTACTTC; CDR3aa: CASSRHGAQETQYF
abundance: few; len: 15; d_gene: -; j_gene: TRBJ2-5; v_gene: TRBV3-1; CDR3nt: TGTGCCAGCAGCCACGCTACTAGACAGTTTTCCCCGAAGTACTTC; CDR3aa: CASSHATRQFSPKYF
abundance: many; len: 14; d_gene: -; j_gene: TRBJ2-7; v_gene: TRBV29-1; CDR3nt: TGCAGCGTTACAACCGACAGGAACCTACGAGAGCAGTACTTC; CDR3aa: CSVTTDRNLREQYF
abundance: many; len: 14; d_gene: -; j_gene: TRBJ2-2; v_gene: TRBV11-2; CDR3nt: TGTGCCAGCAGCTCCCCCATAAGCACCGGGGAGCTGTTTTTT; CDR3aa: CASSSPISTGELFF
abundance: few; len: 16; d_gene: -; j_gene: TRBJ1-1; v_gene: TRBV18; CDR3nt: TGTGCCAGCTCACCAGCAACAGGGAGGTTGAGCACTGAAGCTTTCTTT; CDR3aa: CASSPATGRLSTEAFF
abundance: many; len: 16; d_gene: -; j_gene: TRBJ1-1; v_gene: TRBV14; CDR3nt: TGTGCCAGCAGCCCCCGGGCCCTACAGGGTGGCACTGAAGCTTTCTTT; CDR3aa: CASSPRALQGGTEAFF
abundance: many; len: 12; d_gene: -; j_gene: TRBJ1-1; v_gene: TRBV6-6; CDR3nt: TGTGCCAGCAGTTACCTCGGACAGGAAGCTTTCTTT; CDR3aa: CASSYLGQEAFF
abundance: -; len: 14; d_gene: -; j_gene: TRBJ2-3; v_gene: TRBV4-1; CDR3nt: TGCGCCAGCAGCCAGGTCCGGCACACAGATACGCAGTATTTT; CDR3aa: CASSQVRHTDTQYF
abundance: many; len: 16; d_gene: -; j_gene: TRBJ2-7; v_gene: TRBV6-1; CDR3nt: TGTGCCAGCAGCCCGCAAGGAAGGCAGGGGACCCACGAGCAGTACTTC; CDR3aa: CASSPQGRQGTHEQYF
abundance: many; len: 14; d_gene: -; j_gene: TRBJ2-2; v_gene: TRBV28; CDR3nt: TGTGCCAGCCGAGAGACCGGAGGGTTTCTGAAGCTGTTTTTT; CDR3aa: CASRETGGFLKLFF
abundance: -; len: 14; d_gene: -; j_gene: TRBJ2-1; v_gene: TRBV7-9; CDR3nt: TGTGCCAGCAGTCACGGGGACTTCTACAATGAGCAGTTCTTC; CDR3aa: CASSHGDFYNEQFF
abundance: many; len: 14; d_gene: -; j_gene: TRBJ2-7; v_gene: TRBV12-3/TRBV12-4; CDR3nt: TGTGCCAGCAGGTACAGTGGCGGCTCCTACGAGCAGTACTTC; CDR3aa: CASRYSGGSYEQYF
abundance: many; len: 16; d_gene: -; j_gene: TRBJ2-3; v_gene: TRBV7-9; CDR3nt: TGTGCCAGCAGCCATCCAGAGGCGAGTACCACAGATACGCAGTATTTT; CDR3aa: CASSHPEASTTDTQYF
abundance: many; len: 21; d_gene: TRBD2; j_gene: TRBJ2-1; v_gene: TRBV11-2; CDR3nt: TGTGCCAGCAGCCTGCCAAGACTAGCGGGGGGGCCCACCCCATCCTACAATGAGCAGTTCTTC; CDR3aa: CASSLPRLAGGPTPSYNEQFF
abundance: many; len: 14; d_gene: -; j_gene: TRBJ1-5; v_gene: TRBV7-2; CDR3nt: TGTGCCAGCAGCTTACGATACGGGGGTCAGCCCCAGCATTTT; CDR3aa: CASSLRYGGQPQHF
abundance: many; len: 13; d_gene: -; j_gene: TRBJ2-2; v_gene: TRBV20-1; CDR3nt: TGCAGTGCCCACCAGCAGAACACCGGGGAGCTGTTTTTT; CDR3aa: CSAHQQNTGELFF
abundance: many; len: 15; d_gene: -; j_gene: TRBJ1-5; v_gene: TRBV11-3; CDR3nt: TGTGCCAGCAGCCCAGACGGAGGAAGCACAGATACGCAGCATTTT; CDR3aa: CASSPDGGSTDTQHF
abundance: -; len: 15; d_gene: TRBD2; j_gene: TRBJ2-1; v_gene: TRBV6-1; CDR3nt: TGTGCCAGCAATCTAGCGGGTAGCTCCTACAATGAGCAGTTCTTC; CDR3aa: CASNLAGSSYNEQFF
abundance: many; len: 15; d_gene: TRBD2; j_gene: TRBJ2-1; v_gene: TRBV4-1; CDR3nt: TGCGCCAGCAGCCAAGGGACTAGCGGGAGGGATGAGCAGTTCTTC; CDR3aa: CASSQGTSGRDEQFF
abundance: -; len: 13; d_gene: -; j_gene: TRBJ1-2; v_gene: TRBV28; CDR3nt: TGTGCCGCATCGGGCGACAGGCGCTATGGCTACACCTTC; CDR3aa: CAASGDRRYGYTF
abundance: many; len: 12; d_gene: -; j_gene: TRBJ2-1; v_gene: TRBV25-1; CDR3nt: TGTGCCAGCAGGGGGAGTGGGAATGAGCAGTTCTTC; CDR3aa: CASRGSGNEQFF
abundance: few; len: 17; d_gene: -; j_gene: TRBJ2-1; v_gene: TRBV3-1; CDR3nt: TGTGCCAGCAGCCAAGTCCCTGCGGCCCGGACTGCAGATGAGCAGTTCTTC; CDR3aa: CASSQVPAARTADEQFF
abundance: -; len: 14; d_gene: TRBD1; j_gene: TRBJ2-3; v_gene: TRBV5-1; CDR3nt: TGCGCCAGCAGCAAAGGACAGGACACAGATACGCAGTATTTT; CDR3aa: CASSKGQDTDTQYF
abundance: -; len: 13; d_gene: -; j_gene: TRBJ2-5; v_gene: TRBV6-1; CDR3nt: TGTGCCAGCAATTCCCAGGGTGTGGAGACCCAGTACTTC; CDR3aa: CASNSQGVETQYF
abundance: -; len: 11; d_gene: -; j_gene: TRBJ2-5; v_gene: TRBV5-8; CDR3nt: TGTGCCACCTCGAGGGGAGAGACCCAGTACTTC; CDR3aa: CATSRGETQYF
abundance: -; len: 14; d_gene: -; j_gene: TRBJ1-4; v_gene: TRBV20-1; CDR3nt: TGCAGTGCTAGAGATGGGCGGGAAGGTGAAAAACTGTTTTTT; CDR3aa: CSARDGREGEKLFF
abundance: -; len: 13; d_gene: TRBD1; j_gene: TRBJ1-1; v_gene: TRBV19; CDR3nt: TGTGCCAGTAGTGGGACAGTAGGTACTGAAGCTTTCTTT; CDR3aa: CASSGTVGTEAFF
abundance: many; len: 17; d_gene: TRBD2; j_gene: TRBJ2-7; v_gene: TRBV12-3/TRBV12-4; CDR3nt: TGTGCCAGCAGCCCCCGCCCCCGGCTAGCGGGAGGGCCAGTGCAGTACTTC; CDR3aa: CASSPRPRLAGGPVQYF
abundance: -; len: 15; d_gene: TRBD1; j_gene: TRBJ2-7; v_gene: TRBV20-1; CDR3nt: TGCAGTGCTAGAGACTCAGGGGGTTTCGTCTACGAGCAGTACTTC; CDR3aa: CSARDSGGFVYEQYF
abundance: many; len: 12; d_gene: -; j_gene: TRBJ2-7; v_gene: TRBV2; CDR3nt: TGTGCCAGCATCGAGACATCCTACGAGCAGTACTTC; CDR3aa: CASIETSYEQYF
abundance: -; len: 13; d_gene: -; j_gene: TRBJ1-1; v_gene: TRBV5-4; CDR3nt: TGTGCCAGCAGCGCTAGGGGTCCCACTGAAGCTTTCTTT; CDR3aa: CASSARGPTEAFF